This T cell receptor (beta chain) was recorded in a study of control samples from healthy donors and cancer patients (TCRdb year 2020). This clone has only one observation. The clone's antigen remains unknown. No base qualities exist here, and no much larger clone lies one base off it. Library prep was done by the immunoSEQ multiplex PCR assay. Held by TCRdb, this immuneACCESS table contains in-frame sequences only and omits some clones. Under half of the omission traces to an unresolved V gene where checked; the cause of the rest is unknown. The sample table lists around 100,000 clones, around 92% of them with a count of one. 2% to 2.5% of the sample is held by the ten biggest clonotypes. The clonotype was recovered from a woman in her late teens or twenties in good health. The sequencing sample was made of blood.

The CDR3 region: CASSIGAFREQYF. The bases are TGTGCCAGCAGTATAGGGGCCTTTCGCGAGCAGTACTTC. The rearrangement joined TRBV6-5 to TRBJ2-7; TRBD1 could be the D gene, as 5 bases match. Trimming removed 5 bases from V and 6 bases from J, leaving 14 bases between the germline ends. Its CDR3 holds 13 amino acids, cysteine through phenylalanine. Left in the record is the CDR3 DNA by itself, 39 bases read in frame from the first base. From a lookup of the germline V gene, CDR1 and CDR2 are MNHEY and SVGAGI.